This T cell receptor beta chain originates from a study of tissue T cells after allogeneic stem cell transplantation. Overall study context: This research-autopsy study prospectively enrolled adult allogeneic hematopoietic cell transplant recipients with steroid-refractory graft-versus-host disease.

Using immunoSEQ multiplex PCR, the repertoire was profiled, and TCRdb retains in-frame clones only, with some absent. The repertoire includes approximately 30,000 clones, 85% of them detected once, and 3% to 4% sits in the top ten. This CDR3 region has 14 residues. V lost 5 bases and J lost 1; bases outside the gene matches: 2. Germline assignment: CDR1 SGHTA and CDR2 FQGTGA. The receptor's source is a woman aged 18-49 years who later had graft-versus-host disease after an allogeneic stem cell transplant. The material was blood, obtained before transplantation. This chain links TRBV7-3 with TRBJ1-1, with 9 bases that match TRBD1. CDR3 nucleotides: TGTGCCAGCAGCGAGGGACAGGGGAACACTGAAGCTTTCTTT. Its translation: CASSEGQGNTEAFF.